The clone carrying this TCR beta chain was seen only a few times. This sample was taken from a study of blood T cell repertoires in COVID-19. In the study overall: Acute and convalescent COVID-19 specimens originated in the United States, Italy and Spain.

Some clones are missing from TCRdb's copy, which holds only in-frame ones; the method was immunoSEQ multiplex PCR. The sample consists of roughly 440,000 clones, around 89% of them appearing once. Germline V gene data show CDR1 as GTSNPN and CDR2 as SVGIG (reference sequence). The CDR3 runs to 14 residues. The V end lost 1 base, the J end lost 3 bases, and 13 bases lay between the germline ends. This TCR came from a woman aged 45-60 years with COVID-19, enrolled during active disease. The chain is built from TRBV30 and TRBJ2-7; tentative D call: TRBD1 (6 bases). Sample: peripheral blood. CDR3 in amino acids: CAWSAPGHVYEQYF. The CDR3, as DNA: TGTGCCTGGAGTGCCCCGGGACACGTCTACGAGCAGTACTTC.